This record looks at one T cell receptor beta chain sequence and its context. What it binds is not known. The junction departs from germline at one end; a sequencing error may be responsible. The CDR3 spans 16 residues. The germline V gene has CDR1 SGHTA and CDR2 FQGNSA. Every patient had bone marrow sampled while the disease was active. These data come from a study of read filtering for tumor transcriptome and immune sequencing. Study context: Revised staging placed eight or nine patients in R-ISS I, about 16 in II, 6 or 7 in III.

Molecular barcoded adaptors covering alpha/delta and beta/gamma chains were used on roughly 370 ng RNA. Each CDR3 protein is one row after TCRdb ran MiXCR on the reads. The repertoire holds tens of thousands of distinct CDR3 sequences, with roughly an eighth as singletons. Broader study findings: Compared with RNA-seq, IR-seq gave much higher clonotype depth and reliability. About 82% of IR-seq clonotypes had a single read, yet these held 3.5% to 4.5% of reads.

This clonotype was sampled from a donor aged 40 or over with multiple myeloma. The chain employs TRBV7-2 and TRBJ1-5; D ambiguous. Sequenced material: a population of CD138-negative cells sorted from bone marrow. As DNA, the CDR3 is TGTGCCAACAGCTTATCTGGCACCGCTCACAATCAGCCCCAGCATTTT. Translation gives CANSLSGTAHNQPQHF.